A selection of T cell receptor beta chains follows, all from one sample in a study of blood T cell repertoires in COVID-19. Profiled with immunoSEQ multiplex PCR; TCRdb holds only in-frame clones, not every one. In the table there are about 100,000 clones, just over 85% of which are singletons. Sequenced input: peripheral blood. The source of these receptors is a human donor in a cohort sampled during active COVID-19. Both conserved end residues are part of each CDR3. The D gene is left open where the match is weak. Clone size is given for some rows only: seen once, a few or many times, or a class if the clone is expanded.

CDR3 protein: CASSYSTALNTEAFF; CDR3 DNA: TGTGCCAGCAGTTACTCGACAGCTTTGAACACTGAAGCTTTCTTT; J gene: TRBJ1-1; CDR3 length: 15; V gene: TRBV6-5; clone size: .; D gene: .
CDR3 protein: CASNYGTARNYGYTF; CDR3 DNA: TGTGCCAGCAATTACGGGACAGCCAGAAACTATGGCTACACCTTC; J gene: TRBJ1-2; CDR3 length: 15; V gene: TRBV6-5; clone size: .; D gene: TRBD1
CDR3 protein: CASSQDRRNRVEQYF; CDR3 DNA: TGCGCCAGCAGCCAAGATCGAAGGAACAGGGTGGAGCAGTACTTC; J gene: TRBJ2-7; CDR3 length: 15; V gene: TRBV4-1; clone size: .; D gene: .
CDR3 protein: CASSLKGVLAEAFF; CDR3 DNA: TGTGCCAGCAGCTTAAAAGGGGTTCTGGCTGAAGCTTTCTTT; J gene: TRBJ1-1; CDR3 length: 14; V gene: TRBV2; clone size: .; D gene: .
CDR3 protein: CASSELQASSYEQYF; CDR3 DNA: TGTGCCAGCAGTGAACTACAGGCTAGCTCCTACGAGCAGTACTTC; J gene: TRBJ2-7; CDR3 length: 15; V gene: TRBV28; clone size: .; D gene: .
CDR3 protein: CASSAGSTSGNTIYF; CDR3 DNA: TGTGCCAGCAGCGCGGGTTCGACCTCTGGAAACACCATATATTTT; J gene: TRBJ1-3; CDR3 length: 15; V gene: TRBV9; clone size: .; D gene: .
CDR3 protein: CASSAFGVMSNQPQHF; CDR3 DNA: TGTGCCAGCAGTGCTTTCGGGGTCATGAGCAATCAGCCCCAGCATTTT; J gene: TRBJ1-5; CDR3 length: 16; V gene: TRBV6-1; clone size: few; D gene: .
CDR3 protein: CASRDRGGTEAFF; CDR3 DNA: TGTGCCAGTAGGGACAGGGGAGGCACTGAAGCTTTCTTT; J gene: TRBJ1-1; CDR3 length: 13; V gene: TRBV6-4; clone size: .; D gene: TRBD1
CDR3 protein: CASSPQHQNQNEKLFF; CDR3 DNA: TGTGCCAGCTCACCTCAACACCAGAACCAAAATGAAAAACTGTTTTTT; J gene: TRBJ1-4; CDR3 length: 16; V gene: TRBV18; clone size: .; D gene: .
CDR3 protein: CASSPPGQTTSNTGELFF; CDR3 DNA: TGTGCCAGCAGCCCTCCGGGACAGACAACCTCGAACACCGGGGAGCTGTTTTTT; J gene: TRBJ2-2; CDR3 length: 18; V gene: TRBV9; clone size: .; D gene: TRBD1
CDR3 protein: CASSLVGQGVGEQFF; CDR3 DNA: TGTGCCAGCAGCTTGGTCGGACAGGGGGTAGGTGAGCAGTTCTTC; J gene: TRBJ2-1; CDR3 length: 15; V gene: TRBV5-4; clone size: .; D gene: TRBD1
CDR3 protein: CASSYSLGHTQYF; CDR3 DNA: TGTGCCAGCAGTTACTCGTTGGGCCATACGCAGTATTTT; J gene: TRBJ2-3; CDR3 length: 13; V gene: TRBV6-2/TRBV6-3; clone size: .; D gene: .
CDR3 protein: CASSLGLAGGDEQFF; CDR3 DNA: TGTGCCAGCAGCTTGGGACTAGCGGGAGGGGATGAGCAGTTCTTC; J gene: TRBJ2-1; CDR3 length: 15; V gene: TRBV6-5; clone size: .; D gene: TRBD2
CDR3 protein: CASRPGQGGTEAFF; CDR3 DNA: TGTGCCAGCAGGCCGGGACAGGGAGGCACTGAAGCTTTCTTT; J gene: TRBJ1-1; CDR3 length: 14; V gene: TRBV27; clone size: .; D gene: TRBD1
CDR3 protein: CASSQVWREGPGGEQFF; CDR3 DNA: TGTGCCAGCAGCCAAGTTTGGCGGGAGGGACCGGGTGGTGAGCAGTTCTTC; J gene: TRBJ2-1; CDR3 length: 17; V gene: TRBV4-2; clone size: .; D gene: TRBD2
CDR3 protein: CASSPLGGGGDEQFF; CDR3 DNA: TGTGCCAGCAGCCCCCTCGGGGGGGGTGGCGATGAGCAGTTCTTC; J gene: TRBJ2-1; CDR3 length: 15; V gene: TRBV9; clone size: .; D gene: TRBD2
CDR3 protein: CAISDREGETSYEQYF; CDR3 DNA: TGTGCCATCAGCGACCGAGAGGGGGAGACTTCCTACGAGCAGTACTTC; J gene: TRBJ2-7; CDR3 length: 16; V gene: TRBV10-3; clone size: .; D gene: .
CDR3 protein: CASSESGATEAFF; CDR3 DNA: TGCGCCAGCAGTGAGTCGGGGGCCACTGAAGCTTTCTTT; J gene: TRBJ1-1; CDR3 length: 13; V gene: TRBV10-1; clone size: few; D gene: .
CDR3 protein: CATSDFGTSGDLDTQYF; CDR3 DNA: TGTGCCACCAGTGATTTTGGAACTAGCGGTGACCTAGATACGCAGTATTTT; J gene: TRBJ2-3; CDR3 length: 17; V gene: TRBV24-1; clone size: many; D gene: TRBD2
CDR3 protein: CASSTGRQGISGANVLTF; CDR3 DNA: TGTGCCAGCAGCACGGGGAGACAGGGAATCTCTGGGGCCAACGTCCTGACTTTC; J gene: TRBJ2-6; CDR3 length: 18; V gene: TRBV21-1; clone size: .; D gene: .
CDR3 protein: CASTRAEGGEAEAFF; CDR3 DNA: TGTGCCAGCACGCGCGCCGAGGGAGGTGAGGCTGAAGCTTTCTTT; J gene: TRBJ1-1; CDR3 length: 15; V gene: TRBV28; clone size: .; D gene: .
CDR3 protein: CASSPGGRETQYF; CDR3 DNA: TGTGCCAGCAGTCCGGGAGGGCGGGAGACCCAGTACTTC; J gene: TRBJ2-5; CDR3 length: 13; V gene: TRBV6-2/TRBV6-3; clone size: .; D gene: TRBD2
CDR3 protein: CASSLAGSETQYF; CDR3 DNA: TGTGCCAGCAGTTTGGCAGGCTCCGAGACCCAGTACTTC; J gene: TRBJ2-5; CDR3 length: 13; V gene: TRBV12-3/TRBV12-4; clone size: .; D gene: .
CDR3 protein: CAISIGLAVYNEQFF; CDR3 DNA: TGTGCCATCTCGATCGGGCTAGCGGTCTACAATGAGCAGTTCTTC; J gene: TRBJ2-1; CDR3 length: 15; V gene: TRBV28; clone size: .; D gene: TRBD2
CDR3 protein: CASSDYLLAGLQHNEQFF; CDR3 DNA: TGTGCCAGCAGTGACTATCTATTAGCGGGACTGCAACACAATGAGCAGTTCTTC; J gene: TRBJ2-1; CDR3 length: 18; V gene: TRBV6-4; clone size: .; D gene: TRBD2
CDR3 protein: CASSVVGGAPYEQYF; CDR3 DNA: TGTGCCAGCAGCGTTGTAGGCGGGGCTCCCTACGAGCAGTACTTC; J gene: TRBJ2-7; CDR3 length: 15; V gene: TRBV9; clone size: .; D gene: .
CDR3 protein: CASSPLSGGTEGYTF; CDR3 DNA: TGTGCCAGCAGCCCTTTATCGGGGGGTACGGAAGGCTACACCTTC; J gene: TRBJ1-2; CDR3 length: 15; V gene: TRBV7-8; clone size: few; D gene: .
CDR3 protein: CASSLGGTSGRRDMQYF; CDR3 DNA: TGTGCCAGCAGCTTAGGCGGAACTAGCGGGAGGAGAGATATGCAGTATTTT; J gene: TRBJ2-3; CDR3 length: 17; V gene: TRBV7-8; clone size: .; D gene: TRBD2
CDR3 protein: CASGSEELYGYTF; CDR3 DNA: TGTGCCAGCGGGTCCGAGGAACTCTATGGCTACACCTTC; J gene: TRBJ1-2; CDR3 length: 13; V gene: TRBV27; clone size: .; D gene: .
CDR3 protein: CAWTNGLAGSISYNEQFF; CDR3 DNA: TGTGCCTGGACAAACGGACTAGCGGGATCCATCTCCTACAATGAGCAGTTCTTC; J gene: TRBJ2-1; CDR3 length: 18; V gene: TRBV30; clone size: .; D gene: TRBD2
CDR3 protein: CASSKGTGGIEEQFF; CDR3 DNA: TGTGCCAGCAGCAAAGGGACAGGGGGAATCGAGGAGCAGTTCTTC; J gene: TRBJ2-1; CDR3 length: 15; V gene: TRBV5-4; clone size: once; D gene: TRBD1
CDR3 protein: CASSLAGGRATDTQYF; CDR3 DNA: TGTGCCAGCAGCTTGGCGGGCGGGAGGGCCACAGATACGCAGTATTTT; J gene: TRBJ2-3; CDR3 length: 16; V gene: TRBV5-4; clone size: .; D gene: TRBD2
CDR3 protein: CASTRARGNQPQHF; CDR3 DNA: TGTGCCAGCACCCGTGCGCGGGGAAATCAGCCCCAGCATTTT; J gene: TRBJ1-5; CDR3 length: 14; V gene: TRBV28; clone size: few; D gene: .
CDR3 protein: CATREGQGAIQPQHF; CDR3 DNA: TGTGCCACTCGAGAAGGGCAGGGGGCAATTCAGCCCCAGCATTTT; J gene: TRBJ1-5; CDR3 length: 15; V gene: TRBV6-5; clone size: .; D gene: TRBD1
CDR3 protein: CASSPTGGTYNSPLHF; CDR3 DNA: TGTGCCAGCAGTCCAACAGGGGGCACTTATAATTCACCCCTCCACTTT; J gene: TRBJ1-6; CDR3 length: 16; V gene: TRBV7-8; clone size: .; D gene: TRBD1
CDR3 protein: CASRYPGTGGTGELFF; CDR3 DNA: TGTGCAAGTCGCTATCCCGGGACAGGGGGGACCGGGGAGCTGTTTTTT; J gene: TRBJ2-2; CDR3 length: 16; V gene: TRBV12-2; clone size: once; D gene: .
CDR3 protein: CASSVGSGTSGNTIYF; CDR3 DNA: TGTGCCAGCAGCGTAGGTTCAGGCACCTCTGGAAACACCATATATTTT; J gene: TRBJ1-3; CDR3 length: 16; V gene: TRBV9; clone size: .; D gene: .
CDR3 protein: CASSPGDFRETQYF; CDR3 DNA: TGCGCCAGCAGCCCGGGGGACTTTAGGGAGACCCAGTACTTC; J gene: TRBJ2-5; CDR3 length: 14; V gene: TRBV5-1; clone size: .; D gene: .
CDR3 protein: CASSRDSQETQYF; CDR3 DNA: TGTGCCAGCAGCCGAGACAGCCAAGAGACCCAGTACTTC; J gene: TRBJ2-5; CDR3 length: 13; V gene: TRBV7-8; clone size: .; D gene: .
CDR3 protein: CASSERPPGQGYNEQFF; CDR3 DNA: TGTGCCAGCAGTGAAAGGCCCCCGGGACAGGGCTACAATGAGCAGTTCTTC; J gene: TRBJ2-1; CDR3 length: 17; V gene: TRBV6-1; clone size: .; D gene: TRBD1